Presented here are 18 T cell receptor beta chains from one specimen sequenced in a study of radiotherapy plus CTLA-4 blockade in lung cancer. The repertoire was sequenced with immunoSEQ multiplex PCR; TCRdb's copy has only in-frame clones and lacks some. Altogether 60,000 to 70,000 clones are present, about 83% being singletons, with the ten largest covering about 4%. The starting material was peripheral blood, obtained from a patient treated with radiotherapy plus ipilimumab. These receptors were collected from a human donor with non-small cell lung cancer who had a partial response to radiotherapy plus ipilimumab.

This chain joins TRBV11-2 and TRBJ2-5; 14 positions agree with TRBD2. V gave up 5 bases and J gave up 9 bases; unmatched junction bases: 8. Germline V gene data show CDR1 as SGHAT and CDR2 as FQNNGV. The CDR3 consists of 15 residues. The CDR3 is CASSPGLAGVDSQYF. The CDR3 bases are TGTGCCAGCAGCCCGGGACTAGCGGGGGTTGATTCCCAGTACTTC.

The sample holds one count of this clone. The chain carries TRBV2 and TRBJ1-5; 10 bases agree with TRBD1. Germline trimming cut 2 bases from V and 6 bases from J; bases unmatched to any gene: 7. Germline loops: CDR1 SNHLY, CDR2 FYNNEI. The length of the CDR3 is 16 residues. The CDR3 loop is CASSEMGQGFGQPQHF. For the CDR3, the DNA is TGTGCCAGCAGTGAAATGGGACAGGGGTTTGGTCAGCCCCAGCATTTT.

This clone has only a few counts. The chain links TRBV11-2 to TRBJ2-5; 7 bases fit TRBD2. The CDR3 has 14 amino acids. Germline V CDR1 and CDR2: SGHAT, FQNNGV. The ends lost 4 bases at V and 2 bases at J; junction bases unmatched: 4. CDR3 protein: CASSSLASQETQYF. The CDR3 nucleotides read TGTGCCAGCAGCTCACTAGCGTCACAAGAGACCCAGTACTTC.

The chain has TRBV7-3 and TRBJ2-2; D uncertain. The CDR3 loop spans 13 amino acids. Germline CDR1 is SGHTA and CDR2 is FQGTGA. V was pared by 4 bases and J by 0 bases, with 3 bases between. Here the CDR3 reads CASSSSNTGELFF. CDR3 nucleotides: TGTGCCAGCAGCTCCTCGAACACCGGGGAGCTGTTTTTT.

This chain uses TRBV28 with TRBJ1-2; possible D gene TRBD1, 6 bases. Germline V gene lookup returns CDR1 MDHEN and CDR2 SYDVKM. CDR3 length: 15 residues. V dropped 3 bases and J dropped 4 bases, with 15 bases sitting between them. For the CDR3, the DNA is TGTGCCAGCAGTTTCCCGTCGACAGGCGGCTATGGCTACACCTTC. It codes for CASSFPSTGGYGYTF.

The V gene is TRBV5-1, the J gene TRBJ2-2, with 10 positions matching TRBD2. Germline trimming cut 6 bases from V and 0 bases from J; bases unmatched to any gene: 8. Germline V lookup: CDR1 SGHRS, CDR2 YFSETQ. This CDR3 has 17 residues. CDR3 nucleotides: TGCGCCAGCACCACCGGGACTAGCGTTGCGAACACCGGGGAGCTGTTTTTT. Amino acids: CASTTGTSVANTGELFF.

The V call is TRBV5-1, the J call TRBJ2-3; TRBD2 matches at 11 bases. V trimming: 1 base; J trimming: 4 bases; junction bases outside the gene matches: 5. The CDR3 runs 16 residues. CDR1 is SGHRS and CDR2 is YFSETQ in the germline V gene. The CDR3 protein is CASSLSTSGSADTQYF. The CDR3, as DNA: TGCGCCAGCAGCTTGAGTACTAGCGGGAGTGCAGATACGCAGTATTTT.

The chain employs TRBV27 and TRBJ2-7; 11 bases match TRBD2. The germline gives CDR1 MNHEY, CDR2 SMNVEV (reference sequence). This CDR3 region has 17 residues. The junction had 16 bases not matched to a gene; V was cut back by 6 bases and J by 6 bases. The CDR3 is CASRLKLAGASLGEQYF. As DNA, the CDR3 is TGTGCCAGCAGGCTGAAACTAGCGGGGGCTTCGTTGGGCGAGCAGTACTTC.

This chain connects TRBV18 to TRBJ2-1, with D perhaps TRBD1 (6 bases). Germline CDR1 is KGHSH and CDR2 is LQKENI. This CDR3 spans 13 amino acids. Deletions cut 4 bases from V and 11 bases from J, with 15 bases between. The CDR3 sequence is CASSHRDTQQQFF. The CDR3 DNA is TGTGCCAGCTCACATCGGGACACCCAACAGCAGTTCTTC. The full variable domain, its missing parts supplied by reference TRBV18 and TRBJ2-1, is NAGVMQNPRHLVRRRGQEARLRCSPMKGHSHVYWYRQLPEEGLKFMVYLQKENIIDESGMPKERFSAEFPKEGPSILRIQQVVRGDSAAYFCASSHRDTQQQFFGPGTRLTVL.

The rearrangement joins TRBV5-6 to TRBJ2-1; D not certain. This CDR3 has 11 residues. CDR1 is SGHDT and CDR2 is YYEEEE in the germline V gene. V was pared by 1 base and J by 8 bases, with 4 bases between. CDR3 in amino acids: CASSLRDEQFF. The CDR3, as DNA: TGTGCCAGCAGCTTGAGAGATGAGCAGTTCTTC.

The V call is TRBV7-9, the J call TRBJ2-5; perhaps TRBD1 as D (5 bases). Trimming took 2 bases from V and 5 from J, leaving 9 bases between them. Per the germline V gene, CDR1 is SEHNR and CDR2 is FQNEAQ (reference sequence). This CDR3 comprises 13 residues. Here the CDR3 reads CASSLQGWETQYF. CDR3 nucleotide sequence: TGTGCCAGCAGCTTACAGGGTTGGGAGACCCAGTACTTC.

This clone came up once. The J gene is TRBJ2-7, the V gene TRBV7-2; 7 bases align to TRBD1. The CDR3 has 14 residues. The germline gives CDR1 SGHTA, CDR2 FQGNSA. Unmatched junction bases numbered 6, after V lost 1 base and J lost 6 bases. CDR3 in amino acids: CASSLDRGRSEQYF. The DNA of the CDR3 is TGTGCCAGCAGCTTAGACAGGGGCCGATCCGAGCAGTACTTC.

This chain links TRBV7-6 with TRBJ2-3; 8 nucleotides match TRBD2. This CDR3 spans 15 amino acids. CDR1 and CDR2 (germline): SGHVS, FNYEAQ. The V gene end was trimmed by 4 bases and the J gene end by 6 bases; junction bases not matched to a gene: 9. The CDR3 sequence: CASSYPGLVGDTQYF. The CDR3 DNA is TGTGCCAGCAGCTACCCGGGACTAGTTGGGGATACGCAGTATTTT.

This clone came up a few times. This chain links TRBV6-5 with TRBJ1-3, with D tentatively TRBD1 (6 bases). This CDR3 contains 14 residues. Germline V gene sequence: CDR1 MNHEY, CDR2 SVGAGI. The V gene lost 6 bases and the J gene lost 4 bases, with 13 bases spanning the gap. The CDR3 region is CASSPQGYGNTIYF. As DNA, the CDR3 is TGTGCCAGCAGCCCCCAGGGGTACGGAAACACCATATATTTT.

The CDR3 is CASSPDAGGEQYF. The CDR3 DNA reads as TGTGCCAGCTCACCGGATGCAGGGGGCGAGCAGTACTTC. This sequence joins TRBV18 and TRBJ2-7; 7 nucleotides line up with TRBD1. This CDR3 is built from 13 residues. From germline, CDR1 is KGHSH and CDR2 LQKENI. Germline trimming cut 3 bases from V and 6 bases from J; bases unmatched to any gene: 5.

The chain has TRBV9 and TRBJ2-7; D possibly corresponds to TRBD2 (5 bases). V lost 0 bases and J lost 5, with 9 bases in between. This CDR3 comprises 13 residues. CDR1 SGDLS and CDR2 YYNGEE come from the germline V gene. CDR3 region: CASSVGEGDEQYF. The CDR3 DNA sequence: TGTGCCAGCAGCGTAGGAGAGGGAGACGAGCAGTACTTC.

The rearrangement joins TRBV7-3 to TRBJ1-1; D gene ambiguous. Germline V gene data show CDR1 as SGHTA and CDR2 as FQGTGA. Trimming took off 1 base at V and 5 bases at J, with 8 bases between the two ends. This CDR3 is built from 13 residues. This chain's CDR3 is CASSLILETEAFF. The DNA of the CDR3 is TGTGCCAGCAGCTTAATTCTTGAGACTGAAGCTTTCTTT. The full variable domain, with the rest looked up from reference TRBV7-3 and TRBJ1-1, is GAGVSQTPSNKVTEKGKYVELRCDPISGHTALYWYRQSLGQGPEFLIYFQGTGAADDSGLPNDRFFAVRPEGSVSTLKIQRTERGDSAVYLCASSLILETEAFFGQGTRLTVV.

The genes are TRBV19 and TRBJ2-7; the D is unclear. Germline loops: CDR1 LNHDA, CDR2 SQIVND (reference sequence). Between the trimmed V and J ends, which lost 5 bases and 0 bases, there was a span of 14 bases. CDR3 length equals 15 residues. The CDR3 loop is CASSPRFSFSYEQYF. The CDR3 DNA reads as TGTGCCAGTAGTCCTAGATTCAGCTTCTCCTACGAGCAGTACTTC.